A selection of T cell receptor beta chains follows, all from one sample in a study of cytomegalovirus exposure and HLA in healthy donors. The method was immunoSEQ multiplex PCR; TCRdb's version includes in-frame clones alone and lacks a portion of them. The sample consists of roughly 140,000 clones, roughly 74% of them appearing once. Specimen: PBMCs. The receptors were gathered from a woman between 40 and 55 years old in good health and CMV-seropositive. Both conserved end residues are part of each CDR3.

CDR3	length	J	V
CASSCRPAGDLYEQYF	16	TRBJ2-7	TRBV11-3
CASSLLGGIWETQYF	15	TRBJ2-5	TRBV7-3
CASSFSVGYGYTF	13	TRBJ1-2	TRBV28
CSVLRSYGYTF	11	TRBJ1-2	TRBV29-1
CVWSVIYGNTEAFF	14	TRBJ1-1	TRBV30
CSVAGLGTLGNTEAFF	16	TRBJ1-1	TRBV29-1
CASSLDYLNYEQYF	14	TRBJ2-7	TRBV6-5
CASSQAQGDMSYEQYF	16	TRBJ2-7	TRBV4-1
CASSKMTSGRRGEQFF	16	TRBJ2-1	TRBV21-1
CASSQERGPYNEQFF	15	TRBJ2-1	TRBV4-2
CASSSDSREQYF	12	TRBJ2-7	TRBV7-8
CSADQTGLVTQYF	13	TRBJ2-5	TRBV29-1
CASSTGTFKYF	11	TRBJ2-3	TRBV6-5
CASSGGQFGQPQHF	14	TRBJ1-5	TRBV5-1
CASSFQGMISGNTIYF	16	TRBJ1-3	TRBV6-5
CASSRAQGNSGNTIYF	16	TRBJ1-3	TRBV4-2
CASSVGLLNTGELFF	15	TRBJ2-2	TRBV9
CATSRVEGRQTYEQYF	16	TRBJ2-7	TRBV15
CASSPHRDYTTGELFF	16	TRBJ2-2	TRBV5-1
CASSLGRWDQPQHF	14	TRBJ1-5	TRBV28
CASRPRQGPYEQYF	14	TRBJ2-7	TRBV6-1
CASSRNQGIAEDVYGYTF	18	TRBJ1-2	TRBV4-2
CSSSLVGGRSSYEQYF	16	TRBJ2-7	TRBV7-9
CASSFLSGRYEQYF	14	TRBJ2-7	TRBV5-6
CASSLATSGNYEQYF	15	TRBJ2-7	TRBV7-8
CAISALGLAGGETQYF	16	TRBJ2-5	TRBV10-3
CASSPVTSGDYEQYF	15	TRBJ2-7	TRBV18
CASPAAGQFTGELFF	15	TRBJ2-2	TRBV7-8
CASSVADRAYNEQFF	15	TRBJ2-1	TRBV9
CASSSQREGGDTQYF	15	TRBJ2-3	TRBV11-3
CASSDPGGGAPPYGYTF	17	TRBJ1-2	TRBV6-1
CASSPTGTPGDTQYF	15	TRBJ2-3	TRBV5-6
CASSWGQGDSPLHF	14	TRBJ1-6	TRBV5-6
CASSPTTRLAGAPDTQYF	18	TRBJ2-3	TRBV27
CASSLQGIGTQHF	13	TRBJ1-5	TRBV19
CASSVRLAGDEQYF	14	TRBJ2-7	TRBV9
CASSQGQGSHNEQFF	15	TRBJ2-1	TRBV4-1
CASSIGLLAGGETQYF	16	TRBJ2-5	TRBV19
CASSQDTRQPQHF	13	TRBJ1-5	TRBV4-1
CASRPGGSNQPQHF	14	TRBJ1-5	TRBV2
CASSTWETQYF	11	TRBJ2-5	TRBV7-9
CASSLSGTVNEQFF	14	TRBJ2-1	TRBV11-3
CASSLAPGLAGNEQFF	16	TRBJ2-1	TRBV7-7
CSVGDRGTGYTF	12	TRBJ1-2	TRBV29-1
CASSPVVGQGPNTQYF	16	TRBJ2-3	TRBV7-8
CASSYSASGISYEQYF	16	TRBJ2-7	TRBV6-5
CASSIVPGVIYEQYF	15	TRBJ2-7	TRBV19
CASSSVGRAQETQYF	15	TRBJ2-5	TRBV7-9
CASSFGREGLIGQFF	15	TRBJ2-1	TRBV5-1
CASSPNWGGRAGEQFF	16	TRBJ2-1	TRBV7-9
CASSLTDDETEAFF	14	TRBJ1-1	TRBV6-1
CASGAGGTDTQYF	13	TRBJ2-3	TRBV7-9
CASSLPRSGGNNSPLHF	17	TRBJ1-6	TRBV27
CASSFSGFSYNEQFF	15	TRBJ2-1	TRBV7-6
CASSPNHGAGANVLTF	16	TRBJ2-6	TRBV5-1
CASSSGISYGYTF	13	TRBJ1-2	TRBV7-9
CASSSYLTGGNTDTQYF	17	TRBJ2-3	TRBV5-1
CASSLGSDEQYF	12	TRBJ2-7	TRBV5-4
CAWTWGGGTTEAFF	14	TRBJ1-1	TRBV30